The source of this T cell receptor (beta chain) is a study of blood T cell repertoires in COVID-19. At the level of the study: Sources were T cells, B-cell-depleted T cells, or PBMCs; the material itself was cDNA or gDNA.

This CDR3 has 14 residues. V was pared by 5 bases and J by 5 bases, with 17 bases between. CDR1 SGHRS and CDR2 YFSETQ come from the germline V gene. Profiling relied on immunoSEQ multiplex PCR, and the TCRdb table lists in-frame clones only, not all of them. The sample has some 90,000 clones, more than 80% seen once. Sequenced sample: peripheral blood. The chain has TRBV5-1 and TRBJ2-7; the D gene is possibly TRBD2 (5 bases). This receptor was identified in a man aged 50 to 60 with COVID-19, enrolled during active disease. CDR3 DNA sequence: TGCGCCAGCAGTCCGGGGATCCGGGTCGACGAGCAGTACTTC. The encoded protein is CASSPGIRVDEQYF.